The 5 T cell receptor beta chains in this list originate from one sample, sequenced in a study of OX40 agonist ivuxolimab in advanced cancers. Assay: immunoSEQ multiplex PCR; the TCRdb copy retains only in-frame clones and omits some. The data contain tens of thousands of clones, approximately 90% of them singletons. Sequences were derived from CD4+ or CD8+ T cells sorted from blood, sampled in a trial of the OX40 agonist ivuxolimab. These receptors were taken from an adult with an advanced solid tumor such as melanoma, head and neck, liver or kidney cancer.

In DNA, the CDR3 is TGTGCCAGCAGCTTGGAAGTAGCGGGAGGAGCGGATACGCAGTATTTT. Amino acids: CASSLEVAGGADTQYF. The chain joins TRBV5-4 to TRBJ2-3, with TRBD2 matching 10 bases. CDR3 length equals 16 residues. V trimming: 0 bases; J trimming: 6 bases; junction bases outside the gene matches: 7. Germline V CDR1 and CDR2: SGHNT, YYREEE (reference sequence).

The V and J genes are TRBV5-1 and TRBJ2-3; 7 positions agree with TRBD2. CDR3 length: 16 residues. The V gene's germline CDR1 is SGHRS and CDR2 YFSETQ. Trimming removed 7 bases from V and 3 bases from J; junction bases left unmatched: 14. As DNA, the CDR3 is TGCGCCAGCGGACGTGATGGGTTCGGGGGGACAGATACGCAGTATTTT. It translates to CASGRDGFGGTDTQYF.

The genes are TRBV2 and TRBJ2-5; 7 positions agree with TRBD2. The CDR3 extends over 15 amino acids. V dropped 5 bases and J dropped 7; count of bases not matched to a gene: 13. Germline values: CDR1 SNHLY, CDR2 FYNNEI. The CDR3 loop is CASSSASGIFGTQYF. The CDR3 DNA follows: TGTGCCAGCAGTTCTGCAAGCGGGATTTTTGGGACCCAGTACTTC.

The chain employs TRBV19 and TRBJ2-1, with D possibly matching TRBD1 (6 bases). Germline V gene data show CDR1 as LNHDA and CDR2 as SQIVND (reference sequence). Deletions cut 5 bases from V and 4 bases from J, with 12 bases between. The CDR3 runs 14 residues. CDR3 residues: CASSLRDMYNEQFF. The DNA for the CDR3 is TGTGCCAGTAGTCTCCGGGACATGTACAATGAGCAGTTCTTC.

This chain joins TRBV30 and TRBJ1-2, with TRBD1 matching over 8 bases. This CDR3 has 18 residues. CDR1 is GTSNPN and CDR2 is SVGIG in the germline V gene (reference sequence). V was clipped by 3 bases and J by 1 base; unmatched bases: 16. CDR3 sequence reads: CAWRPLGGTGNFNYGYTF. DNA for the CDR3: TGTGCCTGGAGGCCCTTAGGCGGGACAGGAAATTTTAACTATGGCTACACCTTC. Full variable domain (remainder filled in from reference TRBV30 and TRBJ1-2): SQTIHQWPATLVQPVGSPLSLECTVEGTSNPNLYWYRQAAGRGLQLLFYSVGIGQISSEVPQNLSASRPQDRQFILSSKKLLLSDSGFYLCAWRPLGGTGNFNYGYTFGSGTRLTVV.